This T cell receptor (beta chain) was identified in a study of T cells in Graves' hyperthyroidism and ophthalmopathy. TCR beta CDR3 regions were amplified from RNA. Primed by the HTBI set, a first-round RT-PCR was run on the TCR CDR3. TCRdb processed the multiplex PCR reads anew with MiXCR; each CDR3 protein has one entry. This sample has some 200,000 distinct CDR3 sequences, with roughly a sixth found just once. This clonotype was observed many times. The antigen remains undetermined. Study-level findings and limits: A model of 13 V-J pairs discriminated ophthalmopathy from stable hyperthyroidism. Most expanded thyroid clonotypes above 0.001 recurred in blood.

It was uncontrolled infection, other autoimmune disease, pregnancy or lactation that excluded patients. PBMCs were obtained from 7.5 to 10 ml fresh peripheral blood. CDR1 is MDHEN and CDR2 is SYDVKM in the germline V gene. Trimming removed 7 bases from V and 5 bases from J, with 17 bases in between. This CDR3 spans 14 amino acids. Sequenced sample: blood. The TCR originated in a woman aged 50 to 65 with Graves' hyperthyroidism. This chain connects TRBV28 to TRBJ1-1, with D perhaps TRBD1 (6 bases). Written as DNA, the CDR3 is TGTGCCAGCACCCTACAGGGTTTTGGAACTGAAGCTTTCTTT. As protein: CASTLQGFGTEAFF.